These T cell receptor beta chains were read from a single sample in a study of blood T cell repertoires in COVID-19. The method was immunoSEQ multiplex PCR; TCRdb's version includes in-frame clones alone and lacks a portion of them. Among tens of thousands of clones listed, less than 90% were seen once. The sample was peripheral blood. The receptor set was obtained from a man between 70 and 80 years old with active COVID-19. Both conserved end residues are trimmed from each CDR3. Fields, in order: V gene, J gene, CDR3 protein.

TRBV9	TRBJ1-2	ASSVERGTGSGYT
TRBV4-1	TRBJ2-7	ASSQEWQFYEQY
TRBV7-3	TRBJ2-5	ASSLTPSQETQY
TRBV14	TRBJ2-3	ASSSRDRGVSTDTQY
TRBV9	TRBJ2-1	ASSVRDMHNEQF
TRBV6-5	TRBJ1-5	ASSILTGDQPQH
TRBV7-9	TRBJ2-3	ASRSIGTDTQY
TRBV9	TRBJ2-3	ASSVESGARDTQY
TRBV2	TRBJ2-7	ASSDQGQGLYEQY
TRBV7-8	TRBJ2-1	ASSPGLTVFLAQF
TRBV7-2	TRBJ2-5	ASSLGGGKETQY
TRBV5-1	TRBJ2-7	ASSLTGPGYEQY
TRBV6-4	TRBJ2-3	ASSDRPGYTDTQY
TRBV10-3	TRBJ2-7	AISMTESYEQY
TRBV9	TRBJ2-5	ASSAQVGGQETQY
TRBV19	TRBJ2-7	ASSDSPQGPPY
TRBV28	TRBJ2-1	ASTGLGHEQF
TRBV27	TRBJ1-1	ASGRVGHLAF
TRBV4-3	TRBJ1-2	ASSQDRLHYGYT
TRBV18	TRBJ2-7	ASSPGTSDSYEQY
TRBV7-7	TRBJ2-7	ASSPPPVGQGIYEQY
TRBV5-6	TRBJ2-7	ASSLFGDRASYEQY
TRBV10-3	TRBJ1-5	AISEEGRGNQPQH
TRBV6-1	TRBJ2-2	ASSERGLPTGELF
TRBV28	TRBJ1-1	ASRSPQELKAF
TRBV3-1/TRBV3-2	TRBJ1-1	ASSHVGQPRFTEAF
TRBV6-5	TRBJ2-7	ASSYSRVGDEQY
TRBV3-1/TRBV3-2	TRBJ2-1	ASSRGHSSYNEQF
TRBV7-2	TRBJ2-3	ASSLDSGGADTQY
TRBV4-3	TRBJ2-5	ASSQVGSRGETQY
TRBV19	TRBJ2-3	ASSYVAADTQY
TRBV5-1	TRBJ2-4	ASSQELAKNIQY
TRBV3-1/TRBV3-2	TRBJ2-2	ASSPAPGSNTGELF
TRBV7-2	TRBJ2-1	ASRPGTAGGRSYNEQF
TRBV11-2	TRBJ1-6	ASSPTAGYNSPLH
TRBV14	TRBJ2-1	ASSQDWGSSHEQF
TRBV28	TRBJ2-5	ASRVGGVSDRETQY
TRBV5-1	TRBJ2-2	ASSLGSGINTGELF
TRBV7-2	TRBJ1-2	ASSPRQGGNYGYT
TRBV2	TRBJ2-2	ASSSGLNTGELF
TRBV10-3	TRBJ1-5	AIGGGERQPQH
TRBV11-2	TRBJ2-5	ASSSATGTGRETQY
TRBV4-3	TRBJ2-2	ASSQETGELF
TRBV5-1	TRBJ2-5	ASSLGGGHETQY
TRBV18	TRBJ1-1	ASSPDSNTEAF
TRBV5-5	TRBJ1-5	ASSLWTGNQPQH